A single T cell receptor beta chain is shown here with its context. Its antigen is unidentified. The assay was immunoSEQ multiplex PCR, and TCRdb's table has in-frame clones only and misses some. The sample carries approximately 1,500,000 clones, 95% to 97% recorded once. This specimen belongs to a study of shared clonotypes between healthy human individuals. Notes on the study in general: Naive CD4 clonotype sharing across several donors was approximately 5.2%.

CDR3 size: 12 residues. V lost 1 base, J lost 9 bases, and 6 bases lay in between. The germline V gene encodes CDR1 SGHVS and CDR2 FQNEAQ. This rearrangement joins TRBV7-8 to TRBJ2-2; no clear D gene. The sequence was obtained from a man under 40 in good health. Sample: naive CD4+ T cells sorted from blood. Subset defined: CD45RA+ positively selected. CDR3 DNA: TGTGCCAGCAGCTTAGTAGTAAGGGAGCTGTTTTTT. It encodes CASSLVVRELFF. Using reference TRBV7-8 and TRBJ2-2 for the parts outside the CDR3, the full variable domain is GAGVSQSPRYKVAKRGQDVALRCDPISGHVSLFWYQQALGQGPEFLTYFQNEAQLDKSGLPSDRFFAERPEGSVSTLKIQRTQQEDSAVYLCASSLVVRELFFGEGSRLTVL.